Included here is one T cell receptor (beta chain) sequence, with context. Clones were sequenced by immunoSEQ multiplex PCR, and TCRdb holds only the in-frame ones, with some missing. This sample carries about 52,000 clones, around 92% of them seen once, and the ten largest clones take more than 0.15%. The sample originates from a study of T cell changes during pregnancy in multiple sclerosis. CDR1 is GTSNPN and CDR2 is SVGIG in the germline V gene (reference sequence). V lost 0 bases, J lost 7 bases, and 6 bases stayed unmatched. The CDR3 is 14 amino acids. The TCR sequence derives from a female donor in good health, enrolled as a control in a pregnancy study. The chain employs TRBV30 and TRBJ2-3; 8 bases align to TRBD2. The source was CD4+ T cells from peripheral blood mononuclear cells, collected after pregnancy. The CDR3 region has the DNA TGTGCCTGGAGTGTAAAGGCGGGGGGAAATACGCAGTATTTT. Its protein is CAWSVKAGGNTQYF.